Sequencing of this T cell receptor beta chain was carried out in a study of cytomegalovirus exposure and HLA in healthy donors. Across the whole study: It was reported in a later analysis that the same platform had been used for the roughly 130 validation repertoires as for the 550 to 700 first-cohort repertoires. Study outcomes and limitations: The classifier reportedly diagnosed cytomegalovirus status with high sensitivity and specificity.

The donors were in the approximately 120-subject validation cohort; that cohort was separate from the roughly 700-subject first cohort. This clone was counted only a few times. Its antigen remains unidentified. CDR3 length equals 13 residues. V lost 2 bases and J lost 6, with 10 bases in between. Germline V gives CDR1 SNHLY, CDR2 FYNNEI. The table came from immunoSEQ multiplex PCR; TCRdb's copy has only in-frame clones and leaves some out. The sample lists around 52,000 clones; over 90% were seen once. Sequencing was performed on PBMCs. This sequence originates from a woman aged 18 to 35 in good health and CMV-seronegative. The chain links TRBV2 to TRBJ1-2; maybe TRBD1 (5 bases). The CDR3 nucleotides read TGTGCCAGCAGTGAAAGGCAGGACAATGGCTACACCTTC. As protein: CASSERQDNGYTF.